The rows below give T cell receptor beta chains drawn from one sample of a study of blood T cell dynamics during melanoma immunotherapy. TCRdb keeps only in-frame clones here, not all; method: immunoSEQ multiplex PCR. The sample carries about 6,900 clones, around 80% recorded once. Sequencing used blood, obtained from a patient treated with checkpoint blockade. Source of these receptors: a human donor with melanoma. Both conserved end residues are part of each CDR3. D genes are given only for firm matches. Clone size is shown for a subset of rows, as once, few, many or a class of expanded clone.

size	V	D	J	CDR3	DNA
few	TRBV6-6	-	TRBJ2-5	CASSRGTPTQETQYF	TGTGCCAGCAGCCGCGGGACACCAACACAAGAGACCCAGTACTTC
-	TRBV14	TRBD1	TRBJ1-2	CASSPSGQFNYGYTF	TGTGCCAGCAGCCCTTCGGGACAGTTTAACTATGGCTACACCTTC
-	TRBV15	-	TRBJ2-2	CATSRDPRANTGELFF	TGTGCCACCAGCAGAGATCCCAGGGCGAACACCGGGGAGCTGTTTTTT
-	TRBV18	-	TRBJ1-3	CASSPAAGAGNTIYF	TGTGCCAGCTCACCAGCGGCAGGGGCCGGAAACACCATATATTTT
-	TRBV7-8	-	TRBJ2-4	CASRRRDPKNIQYF	TGTGCCAGCAGACGACGGGACCCCAAAAACATTCAGTACTTC
-	TRBV7-9	-	TRBJ2-3	CASSLAQSPSTDTQYF	TGTGCCAGCAGCTTAGCGCAGAGTCCTAGCACAGATACGCAGTATTTT
-	TRBV21-1	-	TRBJ2-1	CASSKGRGGDRDSEQFF	TGTGCCAGCAGCAAAGGGAGGGGGGGCGATAGGGACAGTGAGCAGTTCTTC
-	TRBV6-6	TRBD1	TRBJ2-1	CATRQGDNEQFF	TGTGCCACCCGACAGGGCGACAATGAGCAGTTCTTC
-	TRBV19	-	TRBJ2-1	CASRVQGLTGNEQFF	TGTGCCAGTAGGGTACAGGGCCTAACAGGCAATGAGCAGTTCTTC
-	TRBV7-2	-	TRBJ2-5	CASSLVSGQETQYF	TGTGCCAGCAGCTTAGTATCGGGTCAAGAGACCCAGTACTTC
-	TRBV14	TRBD2	TRBJ2-5	CASSRASGSEETQYF	TGTGCCAGCAGCCGGGCTAGCGGGAGTGAAGAGACCCAGTACTTC
once	TRBV5-1	-	TRBJ2-3	CASSLRDKYTDTQYF	TGCGCCAGCAGCCTCCGGGACAAATACACAGATACGCAGTATTTT
few	TRBV2	-	TRBJ1-5	CASSTEKLVNQPQHF	TGTGCCAGCAGTACCGAAAAGTTAGTTAATCAGCCCCAGCATTTT
-	TRBV19	TRBD1	TRBJ2-7	CASSIAPGQIYEQYF	TGTGCCAGTAGTATAGCCCCGGGACAGATCTACGAGCAGTACTTC
-	TRBV29-1	-	TRBJ2-6	CSVGDVGANVLTF	TGCAGCGTAGGGGACGTTGGGGCCAACGTCCTGACTTTC
-	TRBV29-1	TRBD1	TRBJ1-5	CSVGTGNNQPQHF	TGCAGCGTTGGGACAGGGAATAATCAGCCCCAGCATTTT
few	TRBV19	-	TRBJ1-4	CASSMAGTATNEKLFF	TGTGCCAGTAGTATGGCTGGGACGGCCACTAATGAAAAACTGTTTTTT
-	TRBV2	TRBD1	TRBJ1-2	CASGGGRNYGYTF	TGTGCCAGCGGAGGGGGCCGTAACTATGGCTACACCTTC
-	TRBV4-1	-	TRBJ1-5	CASSQPGESQPQHF	TGCGCCAGCAGCCAACCAGGGGAAAGTCAGCCCCAGCATTTT
-	TRBV29-1	TRBD1	TRBJ2-1	CSVRGQSEQFF	TGCAGCGTTAGGGGGCAATCGGAGCAGTTCTTC
-	TRBV6-1	-	TRBJ1-2	CASSEWDGYGYTF	TGTGCCAGCAGTGAATGGGACGGATATGGCTACACCTTC
-	TRBV2	TRBD2	TRBJ2-2	CASRKTSGDTGELFF	TGTGCCAGCAGGAAGACTAGCGGGGACACCGGGGAGCTGTTTTTT
-	TRBV5-1	TRBD1	TRBJ1-2	CASSFGTGGDGYTF	TGCGCCAGCAGCTTTGGGACAGGGGGAGATGGCTACACCTTC
-	TRBV6-1	TRBD1	TRBJ1-5	CASSAGTGDQPQHF	TGTGCCAGCAGTGCCGGGACAGGGGATCAGCCCCAGCATTTT
-	TRBV7-3	TRBD1	TRBJ2-1	CASSLSQGDNEQFF	TGTGCCAGCAGCTTATCCCAGGGGGATAATGAGCAGTTCTTC
once	TRBV10-3	-	TRBJ2-3	CAISESVLILSTDTQYF	TGTGCCATCAGTGAGTCCGTCCTGATTCTTAGCACAGATACGCAGTATTTT
few	TRBV6-1	-	TRBJ1-2	CASSEVGGANYGYTF	TGTGCCAGCAGTGAAGTTGGAGGGGCTAACTATGGCTACACCTTC
few	TRBV18	TRBD2	TRBJ2-5	CASSPGLAGGQETQYF	TGTGCCAGCTCACCAGGACTAGCGGGTGGCCAAGAGACCCAGTACTTC
few	TRBV2	TRBD2	TRBJ2-7	CASRASGSSYEQYF	TGTGCCAGCAGGGCTAGCGGGAGCTCCTACGAGCAGTACTTC